One sample yielded the 2 T cell receptor beta chains listed below, sequenced in a study of blood T cell repertoires in COVID-19. Sequencing was performed with immunoSEQ multiplex PCR; in TCRdb, only in-frame clones are kept and a portion is missing. Counted here are approximately 200,000 clones, about 80% occurring once; the ten biggest clones make up 6.5% to 9.5%. Sample: PBMCs or T cells enriched from blood (not recorded which). These receptors were collected from a man between 40 and 49 years old who had recovered from COVID-19.

The chain has TRBV6-1 and TRBJ2-7, with D tentatively TRBD1 (6 bases). Trimming shortened V by 8 bases and J by 1 base, and 12 bases separated the two germline ends. Germline-derived CDR1 and CDR2 are MNHNS and SASEGT. This CDR3 region has 13 residues. CDR3 sequence: CASGRQESYEQYF. The CDR3 nucleotides read TGTGCCAGCGGCAGACAGGAGTCCTACGAGCAGTACTTC.

This chain joins TRBV5-1 and TRBJ2-5; 10 bases match TRBD1. The CDR3 runs 17 residues. V gave up 0 bases and J gave up 4 bases; unmatched junction bases: 9. Germline values: CDR1 SGHRS, CDR2 YFSETQ. The CDR3 loop reads CASSLALTGGIRETQYF. The CDR3 DNA is TGCGCCAGCAGCTTGGCCCTGACAGGGGGCATAAGAGAGACCCAGTACTTC. Supplemented by reference TRBV5-1 and TRBJ2-5, the full variable domain reads KAGVTQTPRYLIKTRGQQVTLSCSPISGHRSVSWYQQTPGQGLQFLFEYFSETQRNKGNFPGRFSGRQFSNSRSEMNVSTLELGDSALYLCASSLALTGGIRETQYFGPGTRLLVL.